These 27 T cell receptor beta chains share one sample of origin, sequenced in a study of CD8 T cells in Susac syndrome. It was with random hexamers that roughly 0.45 to 1 ug RNA was reverse transcribed. In TCRdb, the immunoSEQ multiplex PCR reads were re-called with MiXCR into one record per CDR3 protein. The sample records some 100,000 distinct CDR3 sequences, around 90% being singletons. The source material was CD8+ T cells from PBMCs. The receptors stem from a human donor in good health.

The J gene is TRBJ1-1, the V gene TRBV5-1; D is unresolved. V was shortened by 0 bases and J by 12 bases, with 9 bases between the two germline ends. The CDR3 has 11 amino acids. Germline CDR1 is SGHRS and CDR2 is YFSETQ. The CDR3: CASSLGQETFF. DNA for the CDR3: TGCGCCAGCAGCTTGGGGCAGGAAACTTTCTTT. Drawing the rest from reference TRBV5-1 and TRBJ1-1, the complete variable domain is KAGVTQTPRYLIKTRGQQVTLSCSPISGHRSVSWYQQTPGQGLQFLFEYFSETQRNKGNFPGRFSGRQFSNSRSEMNVSTLELGDSALYLCASSLGQETFFGQGTRLTVV.

The J gene is TRBJ2-2, the V gene TRBV7-6; no clear D gene. Germline V lookup: CDR1 SGHVS, CDR2 FNYEAQ. Trimming shortened V by 0 bases and J by 3 bases, and 2 bases separated the two germline ends. This CDR3 comprises 13 residues. The chain's CDR3 is CASSLAHTGELFF. As DNA, the CDR3 is TGTGCCAGCAGCTTAGCCCACACCGGGGAGCTGTTTTTT.

CDR3 region: CASSRPAASGGAYEQYF. In nucleotides, the CDR3 is TGTGCCAGCAGCCGGCCGGCGGCTAGCGGGGGGGCCTACGAGCAGTACTTC. This chain uses TRBV3-1 with TRBJ2-7; 12 nucleotides match TRBD2. Germline CDR1 reads LGHDT; CDR2 reads YNNKEL (reference sequence). The CDR3 has 17 residues. J lost 2 bases, V lost 4 bases, and 9 bases had no gene match.

V gene TRBV12-3 or TRBV12-4 combines with J gene TRBJ2-2; the match to TRBD1 covers 7 bases. V trimming: 6 bases; J trimming: 5 bases; junction bases outside the gene matches: 6. The CDR3 loop spans 14 amino acids. CDR3 in DNA: TGTGCCAGCAGCATACAGGGGCGGACCGGGGAGCTGTTTTTT. This encodes CASSIQGRTGELFF.

The chain joins TRBV3-1 to TRBJ2-5, with D perhaps matching TRBD2 (6 bases). CDR3 length: 15 amino acids. V was trimmed by 2 bases and J by 1 base, leaving 11 bases between them. The germline gives CDR1 LGHDT, CDR2 YNNKEL (reference sequence). The DNA of the CDR3 is TGTGCCAGCAGCCAAAACAGCGGGTTCCAAGAGACCCAGTACTTC. Its translation: CASSQNSGFQETQYF.

V usage is TRBV20-1 and J usage is TRBJ2-7, with D hard to call. From germline, CDR1 is DFQATT and CDR2 SNEGSKA (reference sequence). V lost 6 bases, J lost 0 bases, and 12 bases lay in between. This CDR3 spans 13 amino acids. CDR3: CSADLSSSYEQYF. Written as DNA, the CDR3 is TGCAGTGCAGACCTTAGTAGCTCCTACGAGCAGTACTTC.

The chain combines TRBV15 with TRBJ2-3, with D uncertain. Germline V gives CDR1 LNHNV, CDR2 YYDKDF (reference sequence). The CDR3 spans 14 residues. Trimming removed 0 bases from V and 6 bases from J, with 10 bases in between. The CDR3 protein is CATSRDLAEDTQYF. Here the CDR3 DNA reads TGTGCCACCAGCAGAGATCTGGCGGAGGATACGCAGTATTTT.

The chain uses TRBV20-1 and TRBJ1-1; tentative D call: TRBD1 (5 bases). V was trimmed by 8 bases and J by 6 bases, leaving 16 bases between them. There are 12 residues in the CDR3. Germline CDR1 reads DFQATT; CDR2 reads SNEGSKA (reference sequence). The CDR3 loop is CSPGRQGPEAFF. The DNA for the CDR3 is TGCAGTCCGGGGCGTCAAGGCCCTGAAGCTTTCTTT.

The chain joins TRBV4-2 to TRBJ2-3; possible D gene TRBD2, 5 bases. CDR1 is LGHNA and CDR2 is YNFKEQ in the germline V gene. CDR3 size: 15 residues. The V and J ends lost 4 bases and 1 base respectively, with 12 bases between them. The CDR3 spells CASSRLERGTDTQYF. The CDR3 DNA sequence: TGTGCCAGCAGCCGATTGGAGAGGGGCACAGATACGCAGTATTTT.

This clonotype was found once. The chain uses TRBV5-4 and TRBJ2-3; no definite D call. Germline V gives CDR1 SGHNT, CDR2 YYREEE (reference sequence). The CDR3 is 13 amino acids. The V and J ends lost 4 bases and 0 bases respectively, with 6 bases between them. CDR3 region: CASSRASTDTQYF. Here the CDR3 DNA reads TGTGCCAGCAGCCGTGCTAGCACAGATACGCAGTATTTT.

The genes are TRBV19 and TRBJ2-1; 12 bases match TRBD2. Losses at the gene ends were 10 bases for V and 5 bases for J; bases not matched to a gene: 6. The CDR3 has 14 residues. Germline lookup yields CDR1 LNHDA and CDR2 SQIVND (reference sequence). The CDR3 loop reads CATLRTSGDNEQFF. The CDR3 DNA reads TGTGCCACCCTCCGGACTAGCGGGGACAATGAGCAGTTCTTC.

The J gene is TRBJ2-7, the V gene TRBV30; D uncertain. With 0 bases removed from V and 6 bases from J, the gap between germline ends came to 9 bases. The CDR3 sequence is 12 residues long. The V gene's germline CDR1 is GTSNPN and CDR2 SVGIG (reference sequence). The CDR3 DNA reads as TGTGCCTGGAGTGTCACGCACCTCGAGCAGTACTTC. The encoded protein is CAWSVTHLEQYF.

This CDR3 reads CASSPTGGAYTEAFF. As DNA, the CDR3 is TGTGCCAGCAGCCCTACAGGGGGCGCTTACACTGAAGCTTTCTTT. This rearrangement joins TRBV7-2 to TRBJ1-1; 9 positions agree with TRBD1. Unmatched junction bases numbered 7, after V lost 5 bases and J lost 3 bases. The CDR3 totals 15 residues. The germline V gene encodes CDR1 SGHTA and CDR2 FQGNSA.

V usage is TRBV7-9 and J usage is TRBJ2-1; 11 nucleotides match TRBD2. V lost 6 bases to trimming and J lost 8 bases; unmatched junction nucleotides: 9. Germline V CDR1 and CDR2: SEHNR, FQNEAQ (reference sequence). The CDR3 is 15 amino acids. The DNA for the CDR3 is TGTGCCAGCAGGTTACTAGCGGGGGAAACTGATGAGCAGTTCTTC. This sequence encodes CASRLLAGETDEQFF.

The chain has TRBV11-2 and TRBJ1-2; D gene uncertain. Per the germline V gene, CDR1 is SGHAT and CDR2 is FQNNGV. This CDR3 is built from 14 residues. V was cut by 2 bases and J by 8 bases, with 15 bases left in between. DNA of the CDR3: TGTGCCAGCAGCTTACCAGGAAGGTTCGGGGGCTACACCTTC. It translates to CASSLPGRFGGYTF. Based on the CDR3 plus reference TRBV11-2 and TRBJ1-2, the full variable domain is EAGVAQSPRYKIIEKRQSVAFWCNPISGHATLYWYQQILGQGPKLLIQFQNNGVVDDSQLPKDRFSAERLKGVDSTLKIQPAKLEDSAVYLCASSLPGRFGGYTFGSGTRLTVV.

The V and J genes are TRBV28 and TRBJ1-1; perhaps TRBD1 as D (5 bases). The V and J ends lost 2 bases and 3 bases respectively, with 7 bases between them. The CDR3 is 13 residues long. In germline, CDR1 is MDHEN, CDR2 SYDVKM. CDR3 in DNA: TGTGCCAGCAGTTTACCGGGGGACACTGAAGCTTTCTTT. Translated, it gives CASSLPGDTEAFF.

This sequence joins TRBV7-2 and TRBJ2-1, with D possibly TRBD2 on 6 matching bases. The CDR3 has 13 residues. Trimming pared 1 base from V and 8 bases from J, leaving 9 bases between. The germline V gene encodes CDR1 SGHTA and CDR2 FQGNSA. CDR3 in amino acids: CASSLVREDEQFF. The DNA for the CDR3 is TGTGCCAGCAGCTTAGTTAGGGAGGATGAGCAGTTCTTC. Drawing the rest from reference TRBV7-2 and TRBJ2-1, the complete variable domain is GAGVSQSPSNKVTEKGKDVELRCDPISGHTALYWYRQSLGQGLEFLIYFQGNSAPDKSGLPSDRFSAERTGGSVSTLTIQRTQQEDSAVYLCASSLVREDEQFFGPGTRLTVL.

The chain recombines TRBV29-1 with TRBJ2-5; 7 nucleotides align to TRBD2. The CDR3 is made up of 15 amino acids. The J segment lost 4 bases and the V segment lost 5 bases, leaving 13 bases of the junction unmatched. The germline CDR1 and CDR2 sequences are SQVTM and ANQGSEA. The CDR3 loop is CSVTSDTRAVETQYF. Here the CDR3 DNA reads TGCAGCGTTACTAGCGATACGAGGGCAGTAGAGACCCAGTACTTC.

In this sample, this clonotype turned up once. The V call is TRBV9, the J call TRBJ2-1, with 7 nucleotides matching TRBD2. V was pared by 4 bases and J by 7 bases, with 11 bases of the junction left unmatched. The length of the CDR3 is 15 residues. Looked up from germline, CDR1 is SGDLS and CDR2 is YYNGEE. CDR3 DNA sequence: TGTGCCAGCAGCCCTCAATCACACGGGGGGAATGAGCAGTTCTTC. It yields the protein CASSPQSHGGNEQFF.

The CDR3 DNA reads TGTGCCAGCAGTTCCCCGGGGGAGCGTGGAGCTTTCTTT. The encoded protein is CASSSPGERGAFF. The genes are TRBV12-3 or TRBV12-4 and TRBJ1-1; D is perhaps TRBD1 (5 bases). V shed 4 bases and J shed 10 bases, with 16 bases lying between them. The CDR3 runs 13 residues.

The rearrangement uses TRBV5-4 and TRBJ1-1; D gene unclear. The CDR3 is 15 residues long. The V end lost 7 bases, the J end lost 4 bases, and 20 bases lay between the germline ends. Germline lookup yields CDR1 SGHNT and CDR2 YYREEE (reference sequence). Here the CDR3 reads CASGLVRFGPTEAFF. The CDR3 DNA follows: TGTGCCAGCGGGTTAGTCCGGTTTGGGCCCACTGAAGCTTTCTTT.

The chain employs TRBV3-1 and TRBJ2-5; D might be TRBD2 (7 bases). V lost 0 bases to trimming and J lost 7 bases, with 21 bases between them. CDR1 is LGHDT, CDR2 YNNKEL, per germline (reference sequence). There are 17 residues in the CDR3. CDR3 sequence reads: CASSQDPGGPNAGTQYF. CDR3 DNA sequence: TGTGCCAGCAGCCAAGACCCCGGGGGGCCCAACGCAGGGACCCAGTACTTC.

The CDR3: CASSLAGGARLETQYF. The CDR3 region has the DNA TGTGCCAGCAGCTTGGCCGGGGGGGCTCGCCTGGAGACCCAGTACTTC. The V and J genes are TRBV5-6 and TRBJ2-5; the match to TRBD2 covers 8 bases. The CDR3 is 16 amino acids. Per the germline V gene, CDR1 is SGHDT and CDR2 is YYEEEE. Losses at the gene ends were 0 bases for V and 5 bases for J; bases not matched to a gene: 9.

V usage is TRBV20-1 and J usage is TRBJ2-2; no definite D call. With 6 bases removed from V and 2 bases from J, the gap between germline ends came to 4 bases. Germline V gene sequence: CDR1 DFQATT, CDR2 SNEGSKA (reference sequence). The CDR3 extends over 11 amino acids. Here the CDR3 reads CSATNTGELFF. As DNA, the CDR3 is TGCAGTGCGACTAACACCGGGGAGCTGTTTTTT.

This clonotype was found once. The chain joins TRBV20-1 to TRBJ1-1; TRBD1 matches at 7 bases. The trim removed 3 bases at V and 4 bases at J, leaving 14 bases unmatched. This CDR3 is 16 amino acids long. Germline V lookup: CDR1 DFQATT, CDR2 SNEGSKA (reference sequence). The chain's CDR3 is CSARVTYRDRGTEAFF. The CDR3 DNA reads TGCAGTGCTAGGGTTACATACCGGGACAGAGGCACTGAAGCTTTCTTT.

CDR3 sequence reads: CASRSGTGINEQFF. CDR3 in DNA: TGTGCCAGCAGAAGCGGGACGGGCATTAATGAGCAGTTCTTC. The chain combines TRBV7-8 with TRBJ2-1, with 7 bases lining up with TRBD2. V lost 6 bases to trimming and J lost 7 bases; unmatched junction nucleotides: 9. CDR1 and CDR2 (germline): SGHVS, FQNEAQ. CDR3 length equals 14 residues.

The gene calls are TRBV19 and TRBJ1-2; a possible D gene is TRBD1 (5 bases). CDR3 length: 15 residues. Between the trimmed V and J ends, which lost 8 bases and 3 bases, there was a span of 19 bases. Germline CDR1 is LNHDA and CDR2 is SQIVND (reference sequence). CDR3 sequence: CASLGLTAQDYGYTF. DNA of the CDR3: TGTGCCAGTTTGGGATTGACAGCTCAAGACTATGGCTACACCTTC.